This TCR beta chain derives from a study of cytomegalovirus exposure and HLA in healthy donors. Study-wide context: Of roughly 400 genotyped donors, about 81% clustered with self-reported Caucasian donors. Study-level findings and limits: As a later analysis showed, several of the most significant clusters appeared to be linked to common viral pathogens. After further analysis at a later stage, 16,951 TCR beta sequences were associated with HLA alleles at 0.05 false discovery rate.

This CDR3 has 14 amino acids. Germline CDR1 and CDR2: SGHTA and FQGTGA. The ends lost 4 bases at V and 8 bases at J; junction bases unmatched: 7. Vbeta (60) and Jbeta (13) primers were used in the PCR. TCRdb's copy holds only in-frame clones and misses some; the assay was immunoSEQ multiplex PCR. The data contain some 120,000 clones, almost 70% of them seen just once; the ten biggest clones take up 8% to 9.5%. A word on this clone: Its antigen is unknown.

Every donor was a healthy person donating bone marrow. V usage is TRBV7-3 and J usage is TRBJ1-4, with 7 bases identical to TRBD1. The receptor was derived from a man younger than 40 in good health and CMV-seropositive. Sequenced material: PBMCs. CDR3 in amino acids: CASSSGQPGEKLFF. The CDR3 coding sequence is TGTGCCAGCAGCTCGGGACAGCCTGGCGAAAAACTGTTTTTT.